One and the same sample provided the 5 T cell receptor beta chains below, sequenced in a study of blood T cell repertoires in COVID-19 (dated by TCRdb to about 2020). The library was made by the immunoSEQ multiplex PCR assay. Entries here come from immuneACCESS through TCRdb and include only in-frame sequences with V and J called. Some clones fail to appear in such tables; in the studies checked, an unresolved V gene covers under half of the shortfall, and the cause of the remainder is unknown. The sample table records approximately 140,000 clones; approximately 86% of these occur just once. The top ten constitute roughly 4% of the sample. Material: peripheral blood. The receptors shown here come from a woman aged 55-70 years with active or convalescent COVID-19.

The V gene is TRBV10-3, the J gene TRBJ1-4; D is possibly TRBD1 (6 bases). CDR3 length: 15 amino acids. Trimming shortened V by 3 bases and J by 6 bases, and 14 bases separated the two germline ends. The germline V gene has CDR1 ENHRY and CDR2 SYGVKD. The CDR3 loop is CAISDGRGQDEKLFF. The CDR3 DNA is TGTGCCATCAGTGATGGGCGGGGGCAAGATGAAAAACTGTTTTTT.

This clone was recorded once. The chain recombines TRBV7-3 with TRBJ2-5, with D possibly matching TRBD2 (7 bases). The CDR3 loop spans 16 amino acids. The V gene lost 2 bases and the J gene lost 2 bases, with 15 bases spanning the gap. Germline lookup yields CDR1 SGHTA and CDR2 FQGTGA. This CDR3 is CASSLGGGGLQETQYF. The CDR3 DNA sequence: TGTGCCAGCAGCTTAGGTGGCGGGGGCCTTCAAGAGACCCAGTACTTC.

This chain links TRBV6-2 or TRBV6-3 with TRBJ1-2; maybe TRBD1 (5 bases). Trimming left V 2 bases short and J 7 bases short, with 11 bases between. The CDR3 runs to 13 residues. Per the germline V gene, CDR1 is MNHEY and CDR2 is SVGEGT. CDR3 region: CASSYNGGGGYTF. CDR3 in DNA: TGTGCCAGCAGTTACAACGGGGGAGGTGGCTACACCTTC.

This clone has more than one count but fewer than ten. J is TRBJ2-3 and V is TRBV12-3 or TRBV12-4, with TRBD2 as a possible D gene (6 bases). The CDR3 runs to 13 residues. V lost 6 bases and J lost 0, with 7 bases in between. Written as DNA, the CDR3 is TGTGCCAGCAGAGGACTAAGCACAGATACGCAGTATTTT. As protein: CASRGLSTDTQYF.

This rearrangement joins TRBV18 to TRBJ2-7; perhaps TRBD1 as D (6 bases). Germline V gene sequence: CDR1 KGHSH, CDR2 LQKENI. CDR3 length: 13 residues. V dropped 5 bases and J dropped 6 bases, with 14 bases sitting between them. The CDR3 nucleotides read TGTGCCAGCTCAGTATACAGGGAGAGCGAGCAGTACTTC. Its translation is CASSVYRESEQYF.